This entry features one T cell receptor (beta chain) sequence. Its antigen is currently unknown. This entry belongs to a study of T cell repertoires in cytomegalovirus infection. The overall study: Public TCR beta signatures were indicative of both CMV infection and a matching HLA type. General study points: Identification of carriers of CMV plus the relevant HLA was achieved through cumulative public TCR beta family frequency.

Germline CDR1 SGHVS, CDR2 FNYEAQ. The V and J ends lost 3 bases and 6 bases respectively, with 17 bases between them. The CDR3 runs 15 residues. MiXCR, applied by TCRdb to the reads, yields one record per CDR3 protein. Found here are about 830,000 distinct CDR3 sequences, approximately 32% of them singletons; the top ten hold 9.5% to 15%. The sequence was obtained from a human donor in good health (CMV status not recorded). Some clones in this sample may be carry-over from other donors' samples. V and J are TRBV7-6 and TRBJ1-2, with a possible D match to TRBD1 (6 bases). The source was cultured CD8+ T cells from PBMCs, collected from culture after CMV antigen stimulation. The CDR3 protein is CASSFTQQGGDGYTF. The CDR3 coding sequence is TGTGCCAGCAGCTTTACTCAACAGGGTGGGGATGGCTACACCTTC.